One sample yielded the 27 T cell receptor beta chains listed below, sequenced in a study of T cell repertoires in cytomegalovirus infection. TCRdb re-derived calls from the reads in MiXCR, one entry per CDR3 protein. This table has about 770,000 distinct CDR3 sequences, roughly 28% appearing once. What these receptors recognize is not known. The starting material was cultured CD8+ T cells from PBMCs, obtained from culture after CMV antigen stimulation. The receptors stem from a human donor in good health (CMV status not recorded). Some clones in this sample may be carry-over from other donors' samples.

Points on this clonotype: It may be a read error: a sequence one base away is much more abundant. V gene TRBV6-5 combines with J gene TRBJ1-4; 9 positions match TRBD1. This CDR3 is built from 14 residues. CDR1 and CDR2 (germline): MNHEY, SVGAGI. The CDR3 loop reads CACSSTGGTEKLFF. CDR3 DNA: TGTGCCTGCAGTTCAACAGGGGGCACTGAAAAACTGTTTTTT.

This clonotype was observed many times. V and J are TRBV7-8 and TRBJ2-1; tentatively, D is TRBD2 (5 bases). The CDR3 has 12 amino acids. Germline V CDR1 and CDR2: SGHVS, FQNEAQ. Trimming pared 5 bases from V and 9 bases from J, leaving 11 bases between. CDR3 sequence reads: CASSVTSIEQFF. As DNA, the CDR3 is TGTGCCAGCAGCGTAACTAGTATTGAGCAGTTCTTC.

This clonotype was seen a handful of times. This chain connects TRBV7-8 to TRBJ1-5, with D maybe TRBD1 (5 bases). V shed 1 base and J shed 1 base, with 11 bases lying between them. This CDR3 comprises 16 residues. CDR1 SGHVS and CDR2 FQNEAQ come from the germline V gene. CDR3 residues: CASSLERGNSNQPQHF. CDR3 sequence (DNA): TGTGCCAGCAGCTTAGAAAGGGGCAACAGCAATCAGCCCCAGCATTTT.

This clonotype was counted at least ten times. The chain recombines TRBV7-6 with TRBJ1-3; TRBD1 is a possible D gene (5 bases). Germline loops: CDR1 SGHVS, CDR2 FNYEAQ. The CDR3 sequence is 15 residues long. Trimming shortened V by 5 bases and J by 0 bases, and 11 bases separated the two germline ends. In DNA form, the CDR3 reads TGTGCCAGCAGCCCCCGGGACGGCTCTGGAAACACCATATATTTT. Its protein product is CASSPRDGSGNTIYF.

The table lists this clonotype with a few counts. This chain uses TRBV2 with TRBJ2-3; TRBD2 agrees at 8 bases. Germline V lookup: CDR1 SNHLY, CDR2 FYNNEI. The CDR3 is 16 amino acids. V shed 7 bases and J 5 bases; nucleotides not matched to a gene: 14. CDR3 sequence: CASILSGGARVDTQYF. The DNA for the CDR3 is TGTGCCAGCATACTGAGCGGGGGCGCCCGGGTAGATACGCAGTATTTT.

This clonotype came up a few times. The V and J genes are TRBV7-2 and TRBJ1-2; D not certain. CDR1 and CDR2 (germline): SGHTA, FQGNSA. The CDR3 totals 15 residues. Between the trimmed V and J ends, which lost 1 base and 1 base, there was a span of 10 bases. Here the CDR3 DNA reads TGTGCCAGCAGCTTAGTACCATCAGATAACTATGGCTACACCTTC. Translation: CASSLVPSDNYGYTF.

This chain joins TRBV6-1 and TRBJ1-5; a weak D match, TRBD1 (6 bases). The CDR3 loop spans 15 amino acids. CDR1 and CDR2 from the germline V gene are MNHNS and SASEGT. Trimming cost V 6 bases and J 4 bases, with 16 bases left between them. DNA of the CDR3: TGTGCCAGCAGCCTACAGGGCCTAGAAAATCAGCCCCAGCATTTT. Translation gives CASSLQGLENQPQHF.

The sample holds a few counts of this clonotype. V and J are TRBV4-1 and TRBJ1-5; D not certain. The ends were cut back, 0 bases at V and 2 bases at J, with 11 bases in the middle. Germline assignment: CDR1 MGHRA and CDR2 YSYEKL. The CDR3 has 16 amino acids. DNA of the CDR3: TGCGCCAGCAGCCAAGACTGGGTTCAGGGCAATCAGCCCCAGCATTTT. Its translation: CASSQDWVQGNQPQHF.

In this sample, this clonotype turned up a few times. The genes are TRBV9 and TRBJ2-3; 8 bases fit TRBD1. This CDR3 spans 14 amino acids. Germline CDR1 reads SGDLS; CDR2 reads YYNGEE. Losses at the gene ends were 3 bases for V and 5 bases for J; bases not matched to a gene: 5. CDR3 region: CASSADRVGDTQYF. The CDR3 nucleotides are TGTGCCAGCAGCGCGGACAGGGTTGGAGATACGCAGTATTTT.

J is TRBJ2-1 and V is TRBV4-1; TRBD2 matches 13 bases. The J segment lost 4 bases and the V segment lost 0 bases, leaving 3 bases of the junction unmatched. The CDR3 runs 17 residues. Germline CDR1 MGHRA, CDR2 YSYEKL. The CDR3 DNA sequence: TGCGCCAGCAGCCAAGACTCGGGACTAGCGGGGTACAATGAGCAGTTCTTC. It codes for CASSQDSGLAGYNEQFF.

This clonotype was seen more than once but under ten times. The CDR3 sequence is CASSLDWGRGDQPQHF. The CDR3 DNA reads TGCGCCAGCAGCCTAGACTGGGGCAGGGGAGATCAGCCCCAGCATTTT. This chain connects TRBV4-1 to TRBJ1-5; possible D gene TRBD1, 6 bases. The length of the CDR3 is 16 residues. The V and J ends lost 4 bases and 5 bases respectively, with 18 bases between them. Germline values: CDR1 MGHRA, CDR2 YSYEKL.

Notes on this clonotype: Given a much more abundant clone one base away, this may be a read error. The chain employs TRBV12-3 or TRBV12-4 and TRBJ1-3, with D hard to call. This CDR3 has 12 amino acids. The CDR3 reads CTSSSTGNTIYF. CDR3 coding DNA: TGTACCAGCAGTTCCACGGGAAACACCATATATTTT.

Only a few counts were recorded for this clonotype. This chain connects TRBV5-1 to TRBJ2-1, with D unresolved. Germline V gene lookup returns CDR1 SGHRS and CDR2 YFSETQ. The CDR3 extends over 14 amino acids. V was pared by 0 bases and J by 4 bases, with 8 bases between. CDR3 in DNA: TGCGCCAGCAGCTTGGCGGCAGTGTACAATGAGCAGTTCTTC. Translation: CASSLAAVYNEQFF.

The chain links TRBV7-3 to TRBJ2-7; D not certain. The CDR3 consists of 14 residues. V was trimmed by 0 bases and J by 2 bases, leaving 8 bases between them. The germline gives CDR1 SGHTA, CDR2 FQGTGA. CDR3 sequence: CASSLTGLTYEQYF. The CDR3 coding sequence is TGTGCCAGCAGCTTAACCGGGTTAACCTACGAGCAGTACTTC.

This clonotype was picked up a small number of times. The J gene is TRBJ1-5, the V gene TRBV2, with 8 bases that match TRBD1. Germline V gives CDR1 SNHLY, CDR2 FYNNEI. After removal of 6 bases from V and 6 bases from J, the junction contained 10 bases not matched to a gene. The CDR3 has 15 residues. The CDR3 spells CASREETGVGQPQHF. The CDR3 bases are TGTGCCAGCAGGGAGGAGACAGGGGTGGGTCAGCCCCAGCATTTT.

The gene calls are TRBV6-2 or TRBV6-3 and TRBJ2-7, with 7 nucleotides matching TRBD1. The CDR3 is made up of 15 amino acids. CDR1 MNHEY and CDR2 SVGEGT come from the germline V gene. Trimming cost V 2 bases and J 3 bases; bases outside gene matches: 7. The CDR3 sequence: CASSYQGTEGYEQYV. CDR3 nucleotide sequence: TGTGCCAGCAGTTACCAGGGGACAGAAGGCTACGAGCAGTACGTC.

The rearrangement uses TRBV5-4 and TRBJ1-2; 9 nucleotides match TRBD1. This CDR3 region has 14 residues. Per germline, CDR1 SGHNT and CDR2 YYREEE (reference sequence). V dropped 4 bases and J dropped 7; count of bases not matched to a gene: 8. The CDR3 nucleotides are TGTGCCAGCAGCCGGGCCGGGACAGGGTCTGGCTACACCTTC. Translated: CASSRAGTGSGYTF.

The gene calls are TRBV7-6 and TRBJ1-1, with no clear D. Germline assignment: CDR1 SGHVS and CDR2 FNYEAQ. The V end was cut by 5 bases, the J end by 2 bases, with 6 bases between. The CDR3 extends over 12 amino acids. Written as DNA, the CDR3 is TGTGCCAGCAGCAACAGCAACACTGAAGCTTTCTTT. Translation: CASSNSNTEAFF.

This clonotype showed up many times. The chain joins TRBV7-6 to TRBJ2-7; D may be TRBD1 or TRBD2 (5 bases each). The CDR3 runs 14 residues. Germline V gives CDR1 SGHVS, CDR2 FNYEAQ. V lost 5 bases and J 3 bases, leaving 14 bases between the germline ends. The CDR3 DNA reads as TGTGCCAGCAGCCTCGGGACGGAAAGCTACGAGCAGTACGTC. Residues: CASSLGTESYEQYV.

This clonotype was counted between two and nine times. The chain recombines TRBV19 with TRBJ2-1; D is perhaps TRBD1 or TRBD2 (5 bases each). V was cut by 5 bases and J by 7 bases, with 15 bases left in between. Germline values: CDR1 LNHDA, CDR2 SQIVND (reference sequence). The CDR3 has 14 amino acids. The CDR3 DNA follows: TGTGCCAGTAGTCTGAACGGGGCTCAGAATGAGCAGTTCTTC. Protein sequence: CASSLNGAQNEQFF.

The chain combines TRBV13 with TRBJ2-7, with 9 bases lining up with TRBD2. V lost 0 bases to trimming and J lost 6 bases; unmatched junction nucleotides: 6. This CDR3 is 15 amino acids long. Looked up from germline, CDR1 is PRHDT and CDR2 is FYEKMQ (reference sequence). For the CDR3, the DNA is TGTGCCAGCAGCTTAGGCGCGGGGGGGCTTCGCGAGCAGTACTTC. Its translation: CASSLGAGGLREQYF.

The chain recombines TRBV7-4 with TRBJ2-5; perhaps TRBD1 as D (6 bases). The V gene lost 6 bases and the J gene lost 2 bases, with 19 bases spanning the gap. Germline V lookup: CDR1 SGHVT, CDR2 SQSDAQ. The CDR3 sequence is 16 residues long. CDR3 DNA: TGTGCCAGCAGACAAGGGGGACACCTGAGACAAGAGACCCAGTACTTC. Its protein is CASRQGGHLRQETQYF.

The rearrangement links TRBV20-1 to TRBJ2-7, with 9 nucleotides matching TRBD1. V lost 6 bases to trimming and J lost 2 bases; unmatched junction nucleotides: 8. CDR3 length equals 14 residues. Germline assignment: CDR1 DFQATT and CDR2 SNEGSKA (reference sequence). CDR3 amino acids: CSAGDRVPAYEQYF. DNA of the CDR3: TGCAGTGCGGGGGACAGGGTCCCGGCCTACGAGCAGTACTTC.

The J gene is TRBJ2-1, the V gene TRBV2; D ambiguous. Trimming stripped 2 bases from V and 6 bases from J, with 8 bases between. In germline, CDR1 is SNHLY, CDR2 FYNNEI. The CDR3 contains 13 residues. The CDR3 nucleotides are TGTGCCAGCAGTGAATTCGGATTCAATGAGCAGTTCTTC. Protein: CASSEFGFNEQFF.

This rearrangement joins TRBV2 to TRBJ1-6; TRBD1 is a possible D gene (5 bases). The germline V gene has CDR1 SNHLY and CDR2 FYNNEI. Trimming stripped 5 bases from V and 0 bases from J, with 14 bases between. This CDR3 has 17 residues. CDR3 bases: TGTGCCAGCAGTTCATCTACAGGTAGCTCCTATAATTCACCCCTCCACTTT. Its protein is CASSSSTGSSYNSPLHF.

This clonotype has just one count. The chain recombines TRBV15 with TRBJ2-2, with 16 bases lining up with TRBD2. V lost 5 bases, J lost 7 bases, and 4 bases stayed unmatched. There are 16 residues in the CDR3. Germline lookup yields CDR1 LNHNV and CDR2 YYDKDF (reference sequence). The CDR3 coding sequence is TGTGCCACCAGCGGGACTAGCGGGGGGGCCGTCGGGGAGCTGTTTTTT. This translates into CATSGTSGGAVGELFF.

The chain couples TRBV5-5 to TRBJ2-7; D is undetermined. Trimming took 1 base from V and 0 from J, leaving 5 bases between them. In germline, CDR1 is SGHKS, CDR2 YYEKEE (reference sequence). The CDR3 is 13 amino acids. Here the CDR3 reads CASSLPDSYEQYF. CDR3 nucleotide sequence: TGTGCCAGCAGCTTGCCAGACTCCTACGAGCAGTACTTC.